The 26 T cell receptor beta chains in this list originate from one sample, sequenced in a study of T cells in localized non-small cell lung cancer. Generated by immunoSEQ multiplex PCR, the TCRdb table keeps only in-frame clones and is missing some. The sample contains tens of thousands of clones, roughly 82% of which appear only once. This sample comprised peripheral blood, obtained before any cancer treatment. These receptors all stem from a male donor at least 60 years old with stage III squamous cell lung carcinoma.

The V gene is TRBV29-1, the J gene TRBJ1-4, with D possibly matching TRBD1 (5 bases). V shed 4 bases and J shed 2 bases, with 11 bases lying between them. The CDR3 runs to 14 residues. Per germline, CDR1 SQVTM and CDR2 ANQGSEA. The CDR3 DNA sequence: TGCAGCGTTGCGGGGGAGGCGACTAATGAAAAACTGTTTTTT. This gives the protein CSVAGEATNEKLFF.

V gene TRBV19 combines with J gene TRBJ1-5; D not resolved. V was trimmed by 3 bases and J by 3 bases, leaving 18 bases between them. The CDR3 spans 17 residues. Germline V gene data show CDR1 as LNHDA and CDR2 as SQIVND (reference sequence). The CDR3 reads CASSIRPALMTNQPQHF. CDR3 nucleotides: TGTGCCAGTAGTATTAGGCCAGCTTTAATGACCAATCAGCCCCAGCATTTT.

The chain recombines TRBV19 with TRBJ1-5, with 9 bases lining up with TRBD1. Germline lookup yields CDR1 LNHDA and CDR2 SQIVND (reference sequence). V lost 8 bases, J lost 5 bases, and 4 bases stayed unmatched. This CDR3 is 13 amino acids long. The CDR3 sequence is CASGDRVDQPQHF. In DNA, the CDR3 is TGTGCCAGTGGGGACAGGGTGGATCAGCCCCAGCATTTT.

V usage is TRBV5-4 and J usage is TRBJ2-3, with unresolved D. This CDR3 region has 13 residues. Deletions cut 4 bases from V and 2 bases from J, with 8 bases between. Germline CDR1 is SGHNT and CDR2 is YYREEE (reference sequence). CDR3 nucleotides: TGTGCCAGCAGCACGGAGTCCACAGATACGCAGTATTTT. This sequence encodes CASSTESTDTQYF.

The chain joins TRBV5-1 to TRBJ2-1; TRBD2 aligns across 8 bases. CDR1 is SGHRS, CDR2 YFSETQ, per germline. Germline trimming cut 2 bases from V and 3 bases from J; bases unmatched to any gene: 7. The CDR3 is made up of 16 amino acids. Here the CDR3 reads CASSLLPRGGYNEQFF. CDR3 coding DNA: TGCGCCAGCAGCTTACTCCCCCGGGGGGGCTACAATGAGCAGTTCTTC.

This rearrangement joins TRBV6-1 to TRBJ1-2, with D tentatively TRBD1 (5 bases). CDR1 is MNHNS and CDR2 is SASEGT in the germline V gene. Trimming removed 8 bases from V and 7 bases from J, with 11 bases in between. The CDR3 spans 11 residues. The CDR3 spells CASGAGRGYTF. CDR3 nucleotides: TGTGCCAGCGGGGCAGGTCGTGGCTACACCTTC.

V gene TRBV19 combines with J gene TRBJ1-1, with a possible D match to TRBD1 (5 bases). Germline V gene data show CDR1 as LNHDA and CDR2 as SQIVND (reference sequence). Trimming cost V 3 bases and J 5 bases, with 10 bases left between them. CDR3 size: 13 residues. The DNA for the CDR3 is TGTGCCAGTAGTATGACCCGACAGACTGAAGCTTTCTTT. Protein sequence: CASSMTRQTEAFF.

The chain has TRBV2 and TRBJ2-1; tentative D call: TRBD2 (5 bases). With 1 base removed from V and 12 bases from J, the gap between germline ends came to 10 bases. Germline loops: CDR1 SNHLY, CDR2 FYNNEI. This CDR3 has 12 residues. CDR3: CASSEERERQFF. The DNA for the CDR3 is TGTGCCAGCAGTGAAGAAAGGGAGAGGCAGTTCTTC. Looking up the rest from reference TRBV2 and TRBJ2-1 gives the full variable domain: EPEVTQTPSHQVTQMGQEVILRCVPISNHLYFYWYRQILGQKVEFLVSFYNNEISEKSEIFDDQFSVERPDGSNFTLKIRSTKLEDSAMYFCASSEERERQFFGPGTRLTVL.

The CDR3 sequence: CASSFGIAGWTYNEQFF. Written as DNA, the CDR3 is TGTGCCAGCAGCTTTGGCATAGCAGGTTGGACCTACAATGAGCAGTTCTTC. The rearrangement links TRBV7-6 to TRBJ2-1; D is uncertain. The V end lost 3 bases, the J end lost 2 bases, and 17 bases lay between the germline ends. The germline V gene has CDR1 SGHVS and CDR2 FNYEAQ. This CDR3 contains 17 residues.

The gene calls are TRBV5-8 and TRBJ2-4; the D gene is possibly TRBD1 (5 bases). This CDR3 has 13 residues. Trimming removed 2 bases at V and 3 bases at J, with 6 bases between. The germline gives CDR1 SGHTS, CDR2 YDEGEE. CDR3 bases: TGTGCCAGCAGCTTAGACAGCAAAAACATTCAGTACTTC. Translation gives CASSLDSKNIQYF.

The rearrangement links TRBV2 to TRBJ1-3; 9 bases line up with TRBD1. Trimming took 6 bases from V and 3 from J; bases not matched to a gene: 6. This CDR3 region has 15 residues. Germline CDR1 reads SNHLY; CDR2 reads FYNNEI. CDR3 sequence: CASRPQGAYGNTIYF. The CDR3 region has the DNA TGTGCCAGCAGGCCACAGGGGGCGTATGGAAACACCATATATTTT.

The rearrangement links TRBV30 to TRBJ1-2; D is undetermined. This CDR3 spans 16 amino acids. CDR1 and CDR2 from the germline V gene are GTSNPN and SVGIG (reference sequence). The V end lost 2 bases, the J end lost 4 bases, and 20 bases lay between the germline ends. The CDR3, as DNA: TGTGCCTGGAGTCCTCCCTATACCGCCCGGAGCTATGGCTACACCTTC. Translation gives CAWSPPYTARSYGYTF.

The chain joins TRBV2 to TRBJ2-1, with D possibly matching TRBD1 (6 bases). The V and J ends lost 3 bases and 5 bases respectively, with 14 bases between them. There are 15 residues in the CDR3. CDR1 and CDR2 (germline): SNHLY, FYNNEI. CDR3 protein: CASSDTTGIHNEQFF. The CDR3 DNA is TGTGCCAGCAGTGATACAACAGGGATACACAATGAGCAGTTCTTC.

This clone was seen a handful of times. The gene calls are TRBV19 and TRBJ2-7; 7 bases fit TRBD2. Trimming removed 5 bases from V and 2 bases from J; junction bases left unmatched: 12. Germline assignment: CDR1 LNHDA and CDR2 SQIVND (reference sequence). The CDR3 is 16 amino acids. The CDR3 sequence is CASSGLGDGGTYEQYF. In DNA, the CDR3 is TGTGCCAGTAGTGGACTAGGGGATGGAGGCACCTACGAGCAGTACTTC. The full variable domain, completed using reference TRBV19 and TRBJ2-7, is DGGITQSPKYLFRKEGQNVTLSCEQNLNHDAMYWYRQDPGQGLRLIYYSQIVNDFQKGDIAEGYSVSREKKESFPLTVTSAQKNPTAFYLCASSGLGDGGTYEQYFGPGTRLTVT.

The genes are TRBV5-6 and TRBJ1-1, with 8 bases matching TRBD1. The V and J ends lost 1 base and 6 bases, in that order; junction bases with no gene match: 8. The CDR3 is made up of 15 amino acids. Per the germline V gene, CDR1 is SGHDT and CDR2 is YYEEEE. The CDR3 protein is CASSLLDREEPEAFF. CDR3 nucleotide sequence: TGTGCCAGCAGCTTGTTGGACAGGGAGGAGCCTGAAGCTTTCTTT.

The V gene is TRBV6-6, the J gene TRBJ1-5; D is undetermined. With 4 bases removed from V and 0 bases from J, the gap between germline ends came to 7 bases. Germline CDR1 and CDR2: MNHNY and SVGAGI (reference sequence). The CDR3 is 14 amino acids. The CDR3 is CASSSSNSNQPQHF. CDR3 DNA sequence: TGTGCCAGCAGTTCCAGTAATAGCAATCAGCCCCAGCATTTT.

This chain joins TRBV5-1 and TRBJ2-1; 8 nucleotides align to TRBD2. With V trimmed by 4 bases and J by 9 bases, 3 bases remained unmatched. Germline V gene sequence: CDR1 SGHRS, CDR2 YFSETQ. This CDR3 contains 12 residues. CDR3 bases: TGCGCCAGCAGCCGGGAGGGGATTGAGCAGTTCTTC. Its translation is CASSREGIEQFF.

The chain employs TRBV15 and TRBJ2-5; 13 bases match TRBD2. Germline assignment: CDR1 LNHNV and CDR2 YYDKDF (reference sequence). With 5 bases clipped from V and 5 bases from J, the junction kept 5 bases outside the gene matches. This CDR3 comprises 15 residues. The chain's CDR3 is CATSFGLAGAETQYF. For the CDR3, the DNA is TGTGCCACCAGCTTCGGACTAGCGGGAGCTGAGACCCAGTACTTC.

The chain carries TRBV29-1 and TRBJ2-7; 8 nucleotides match TRBD1. Germline CDR1 SQVTM, CDR2 ANQGSEA. The CDR3 totals 12 residues. V was pared by 6 bases and J by 1 base, with 2 bases of the junction left unmatched. The DNA for the CDR3 is TGCAGCGTGGGACAGGAGTCCTACGAGCAGTACTTC. As protein: CSVGQESYEQYF.

The chain combines TRBV29-1 with TRBJ2-7; the D gene is possibly TRBD2 (7 bases). Per the germline V gene, CDR1 is SQVTM and CDR2 is ANQGSEA. V lost 7 bases, J lost 3 bases, and 19 bases lay in between. The CDR3 runs 14 residues. CDR3 residues: CSAGGQGGSYEQYF. The CDR3 nucleotides are TGCAGCGCCGGGGGGCAGGGCGGGAGCTACGAGCAGTACTTC.

The chain has TRBV7-8 and TRBJ1-1, with D perhaps matching TRBD1 (5 bases). This CDR3 spans 14 amino acids. Trimming took off 3 bases at V and 1 base at J, with 9 bases between the two ends. The germline CDR1 and CDR2 sequences are SGHVS and FQNEAQ. Here the CDR3 DNA reads TGTGCCAGCAGCTTCCAGGGAGGGAACACTGAAGCTTTCTTT. This gives the protein CASSFQGGNTEAFF. Full variable domain (missing parts from reference TRBV7-8 and TRBJ1-1): GAGVSQSPRYKVAKRGQDVALRCDPISGHVSLFWYQQALGQGPEFLTYFQNEAQLDKSGLPSDRFFAERPEGSVSTLKIQRTQQEDSAVYLCASSFQGGNTEAFFGQGTRLTVV.

The chain combines TRBV5-1 with TRBJ2-1; D gene ambiguous. With 0 bases removed from V and 6 bases from J, the gap between germline ends came to 10 bases. The CDR3 runs to 14 residues. The V gene's germline CDR1 is SGHRS and CDR2 YFSETQ. In DNA, the CDR3 is TGCGCCAGCAGCTTGGGGGGTATGGGCAATGAGCAGTTCTTC. Its protein is CASSLGGMGNEQFF.

The chain carries TRBV6-6 and TRBJ2-7; weak D call: TRBD1 (5 bases). Germline V CDR1 and CDR2: MNHNY, SVGAGI (reference sequence). The V end lost 0 bases, the J end lost 3 bases, and 12 bases lay between the germline ends. This CDR3 is 15 amino acids long. The CDR3 reads CASSYSATARYEQYF. The CDR3 DNA follows: TGTGCCAGCAGTTACTCTGCGACAGCCCGCTACGAGCAGTACTTC.

The V call is TRBV30, the J call TRBJ1-2, with D unclear. This CDR3 spans 13 amino acids. Per the germline V gene, CDR1 is GTSNPN and CDR2 is SVGIG (reference sequence). V dropped 8 bases and J dropped 8 bases, with 21 bases sitting between them. The CDR3 region is CAGLREGSRGYTF. In DNA form, the CDR3 reads TGTGCCGGGCTGAGGGAGGGCTCTAGAGGCTACACCTTC. The full variable domain, rest sourced from reference TRBV30 and TRBJ1-2, is SQTIHQWPATLVQPVGSPLSLECTVEGTSNPNLYWYRQAAGRGLQLLFYSVGIGQISSEVPQNLSASRPQDRQFILSSKKLLLSDSGFYLCAGLREGSRGYTFGSGTRLTVV.

V and J are TRBV7-2 and TRBJ2-7; 11 nucleotides agree with TRBD2. The germline CDR1 and CDR2 sequences are SGHTA and FQGNSA. The V gene end was trimmed by 1 base and the J gene end by 6 bases; junction bases not matched to a gene: 5. The CDR3 loop spans 15 amino acids. CDR3 loop: CASSLVSGRAGEQYF. The CDR3, as DNA: TGTGCCAGCAGCTTAGTTAGCGGGAGGGCCGGCGAGCAGTACTTC.

The V gene is TRBV7-9, the J gene TRBJ1-1; D remains ambiguous. This CDR3 has 13 amino acids. Germline assignment: CDR1 SEHNR and CDR2 FQNEAQ (reference sequence). Trimming shortened V by 5 bases and J by 0 bases, and 7 bases separated the two germline ends. CDR3 protein: CASSVPVNTEAFF. The DNA for the CDR3 is TGTGCCAGCAGCGTCCCCGTGAACACTGAAGCTTTCTTT.